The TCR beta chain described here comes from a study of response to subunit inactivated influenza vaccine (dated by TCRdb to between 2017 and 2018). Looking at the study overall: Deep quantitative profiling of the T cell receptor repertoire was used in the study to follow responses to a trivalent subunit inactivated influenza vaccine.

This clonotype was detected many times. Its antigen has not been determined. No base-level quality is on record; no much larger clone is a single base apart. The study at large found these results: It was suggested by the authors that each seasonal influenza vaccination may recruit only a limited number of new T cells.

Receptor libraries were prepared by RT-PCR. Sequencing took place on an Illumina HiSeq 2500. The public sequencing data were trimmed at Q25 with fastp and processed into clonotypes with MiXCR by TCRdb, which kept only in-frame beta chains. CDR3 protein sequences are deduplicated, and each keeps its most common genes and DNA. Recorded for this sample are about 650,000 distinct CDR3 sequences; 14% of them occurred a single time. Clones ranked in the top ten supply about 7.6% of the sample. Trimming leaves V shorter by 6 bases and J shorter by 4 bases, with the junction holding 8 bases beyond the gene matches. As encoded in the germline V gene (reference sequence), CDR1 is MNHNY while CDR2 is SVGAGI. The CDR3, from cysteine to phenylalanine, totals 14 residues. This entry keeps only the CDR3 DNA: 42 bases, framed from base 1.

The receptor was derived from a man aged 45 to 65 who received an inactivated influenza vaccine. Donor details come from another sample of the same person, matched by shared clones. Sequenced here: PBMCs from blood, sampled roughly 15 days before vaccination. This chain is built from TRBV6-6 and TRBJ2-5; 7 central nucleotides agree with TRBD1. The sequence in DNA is TGTGCCAGCAGACCGACAGGGCGCGGAGAGACCCAGTACTTC. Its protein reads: CASRPTGRGETQYF.